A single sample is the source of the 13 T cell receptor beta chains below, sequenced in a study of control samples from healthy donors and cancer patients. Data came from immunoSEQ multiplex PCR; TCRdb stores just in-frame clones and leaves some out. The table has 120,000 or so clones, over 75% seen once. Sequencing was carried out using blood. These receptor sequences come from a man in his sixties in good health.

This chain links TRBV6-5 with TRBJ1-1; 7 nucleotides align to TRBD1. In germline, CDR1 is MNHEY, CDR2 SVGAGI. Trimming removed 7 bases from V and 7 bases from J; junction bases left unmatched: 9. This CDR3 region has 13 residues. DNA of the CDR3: TGTGCCAGCAATAGATCGGACAGGCTTGAAGCTTTCTTT. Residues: CASNRSDRLEAFF.

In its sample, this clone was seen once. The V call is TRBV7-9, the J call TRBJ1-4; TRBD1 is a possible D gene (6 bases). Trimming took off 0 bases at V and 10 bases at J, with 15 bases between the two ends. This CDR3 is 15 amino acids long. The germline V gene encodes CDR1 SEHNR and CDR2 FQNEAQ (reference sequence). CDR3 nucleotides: TGTGCCAGCAGCTTAGCAAGGCAAGAAGGGGGAAAACTGTTTTTT. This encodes CASSLARQEGGKLFF.

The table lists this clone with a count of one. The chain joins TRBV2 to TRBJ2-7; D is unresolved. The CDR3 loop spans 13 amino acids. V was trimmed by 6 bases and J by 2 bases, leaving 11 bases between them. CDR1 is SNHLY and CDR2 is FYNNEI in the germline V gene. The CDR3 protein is CASRPDITYEQYF. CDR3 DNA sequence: TGTGCCAGCAGGCCTGACATAACCTACGAGCAGTACTTC.

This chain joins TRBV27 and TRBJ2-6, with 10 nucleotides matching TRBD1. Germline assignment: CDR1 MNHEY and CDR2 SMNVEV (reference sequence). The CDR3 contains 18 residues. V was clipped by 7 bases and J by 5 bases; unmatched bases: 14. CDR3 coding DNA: TGTGCCAGCACCAGCCGGGCGACAGGGGGCGGCTGGGCCAACGTCCTGACTTTC. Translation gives CASTSRATGGGWANVLTF. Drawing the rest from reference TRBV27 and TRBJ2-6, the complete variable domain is EAQVTQNPRYLITVTGKKLTVTCSQNMNHEYMSWYRQDPGLGLRQIYYSMNVEVTDKGDVPEGYKVSRKEKRNFPLILESPSPNQTSLYFCASTSRATGGGWANVLTFGAGSRLTVL.

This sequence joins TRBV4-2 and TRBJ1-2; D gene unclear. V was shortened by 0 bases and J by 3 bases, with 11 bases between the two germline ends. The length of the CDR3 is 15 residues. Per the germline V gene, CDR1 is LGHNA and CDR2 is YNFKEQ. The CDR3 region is CASSQDLASHYGYTF. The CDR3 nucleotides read TGTGCCAGCAGCCAAGATCTCGCCAGCCACTATGGCTACACCTTC.

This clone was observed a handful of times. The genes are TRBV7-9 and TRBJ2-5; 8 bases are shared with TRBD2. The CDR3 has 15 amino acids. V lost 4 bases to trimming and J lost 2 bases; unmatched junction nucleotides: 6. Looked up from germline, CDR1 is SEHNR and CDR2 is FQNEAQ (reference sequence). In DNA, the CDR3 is TGTGCCAGCAGCTCAGGCGGGGGGATTCAAGAGACCCAGTACTTC. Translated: CASSSGGGIQETQYF. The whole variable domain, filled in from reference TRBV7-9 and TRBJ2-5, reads DTGVSQNPRHKITKRGQNVTFRCDPISEHNRLYWYRQTLGQGPEFLTYFQNEAQLEKSRLLSDRFSAERPKGSFSTLEIQRTEQGDSAMYLCASSSGGGIQETQYFGPGTRLLVL.

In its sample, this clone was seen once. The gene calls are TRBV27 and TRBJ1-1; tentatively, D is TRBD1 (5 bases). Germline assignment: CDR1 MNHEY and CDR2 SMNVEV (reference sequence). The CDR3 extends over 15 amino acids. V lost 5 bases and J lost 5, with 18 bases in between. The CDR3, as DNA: TGTGCCAGCAGTCAGGGCCCCGGGACTGGGACTGAAGCTTTCTTT. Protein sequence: CASSQGPGTGTEAFF.

The CDR3 DNA is TGCGCCAGCAGCCATGGGGGGCTTTATAATTCACCCCTCCACTTT. Protein sequence: CASSHGGLYNSPLHF. The gene calls are TRBV4-3 and TRBJ1-6; weak D call: TRBD1 (6 bases). V lost 3 bases and J 4 bases, leaving 10 bases between the germline ends. There are 15 residues in the CDR3. Germline V gene data show CDR1 as LGHNA and CDR2 as YSLEER.

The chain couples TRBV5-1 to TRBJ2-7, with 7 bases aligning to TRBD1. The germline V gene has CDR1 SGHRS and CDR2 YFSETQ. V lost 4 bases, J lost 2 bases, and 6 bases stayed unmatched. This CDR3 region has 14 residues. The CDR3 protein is CASSKTGEAYEQYF. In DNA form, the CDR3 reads TGCGCCAGCAGCAAAACAGGGGAAGCCTACGAGCAGTACTTC.

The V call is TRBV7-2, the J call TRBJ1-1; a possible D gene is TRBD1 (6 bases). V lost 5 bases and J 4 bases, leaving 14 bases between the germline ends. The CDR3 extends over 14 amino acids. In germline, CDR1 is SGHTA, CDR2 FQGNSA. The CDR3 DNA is TGTGCCAGCAGCAAGGGACACTTCGGCACTGAAGCTTTCTTT. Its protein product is CASSKGHFGTEAFF.

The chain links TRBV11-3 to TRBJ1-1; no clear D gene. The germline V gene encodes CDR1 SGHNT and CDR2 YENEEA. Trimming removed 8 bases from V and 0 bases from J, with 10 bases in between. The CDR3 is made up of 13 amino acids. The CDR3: CASAMNMNTEAFF. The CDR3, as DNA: TGTGCCAGCGCAATGAACATGAACACTGAAGCTTTCTTT.

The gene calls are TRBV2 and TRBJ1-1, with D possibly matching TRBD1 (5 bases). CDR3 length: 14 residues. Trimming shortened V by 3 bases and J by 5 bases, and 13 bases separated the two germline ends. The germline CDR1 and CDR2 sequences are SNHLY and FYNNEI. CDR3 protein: CASSDGGLRTEAFF. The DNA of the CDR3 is TGTGCCAGCAGTGACGGGGGATTGCGGACTGAAGCTTTCTTT.

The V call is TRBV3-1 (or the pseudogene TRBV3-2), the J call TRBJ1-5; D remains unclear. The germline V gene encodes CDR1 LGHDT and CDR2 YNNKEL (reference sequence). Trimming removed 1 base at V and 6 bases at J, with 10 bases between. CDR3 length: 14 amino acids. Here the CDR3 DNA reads TGTGCCAGCAGCCAAGGAATACAGTTTCAGCCCCAGCATTTT. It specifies CASSQGIQFQPQHF.